The 4 T cell receptor beta chains below were found in one sample sequenced in a study of shared clonotypes between healthy human individuals. Profiling relied on immunoSEQ multiplex PCR, and the TCRdb table lists in-frame clones only, not all of them. The sample carries around 370,000 clones, 90% to 98% recorded once. Sample: memory CD8+ T cells sorted from blood. The sample's subset: CD45RO+ cells pooled with CCR7-negative TemRA cells. The receptors originated from a young man in good health.

This clone was seen just once. The chain joins TRBV5-4 to TRBJ2-1, with 14 bases identical to TRBD2. In germline, CDR1 is SGHNT, CDR2 YYREEE (reference sequence). The V gene end was trimmed by 4 bases and the J gene end by 1 base; junction bases not matched to a gene: 1. The CDR3 runs 16 residues. The CDR3 reads CASSRTSGRSYNEQFF. In nucleotides, the CDR3 is TGTGCCAGCAGCAGGACTAGCGGGAGGTCCTACAATGAGCAGTTCTTC.

This rearrangement joins TRBV19 to TRBJ2-1; TRBD2 matches 7 bases. Germline V gene sequence: CDR1 LNHDA, CDR2 SQIVND (reference sequence). The J segment lost 7 bases and the V segment lost 4 bases, leaving 1 base of the junction unmatched. The CDR3 length is 12 residues. The CDR3 DNA reads TGTGCCAGTAGTAATAGCGGGAATGAGCAGTTCTTC. Amino acid sequence: CASSNSGNEQFF.

This chain uses TRBV30 with TRBJ2-3, with 13 bases identical to TRBD2. This CDR3 is 18 amino acids long. With V trimmed by 0 bases and J by 6 bases, 12 bases remained unmatched. Germline CDR1 reads GTSNPN; CDR2 reads SVGIG (reference sequence). The CDR3 here is CAWSVPSGLAGDMDTQYF. DNA for the CDR3: TGTGCCTGGAGTGTACCGTCCGGACTAGCGGGAGATATGGATACGCAGTATTTT.

The V call is TRBV27, the J call TRBJ2-3; 7 positions agree with TRBD2. The CDR3 totals 17 residues. V shed 4 bases and J 2 bases; nucleotides not matched to a gene: 12. Per germline, CDR1 MNHEY and CDR2 SMNVEV (reference sequence). In DNA, the CDR3 is TGTGCCAGCAGTTCACCGAGTAGGGGAGGGTTCACAGATACGCAGTATTTT. It specifies CASSSPSRGGFTDTQYF.